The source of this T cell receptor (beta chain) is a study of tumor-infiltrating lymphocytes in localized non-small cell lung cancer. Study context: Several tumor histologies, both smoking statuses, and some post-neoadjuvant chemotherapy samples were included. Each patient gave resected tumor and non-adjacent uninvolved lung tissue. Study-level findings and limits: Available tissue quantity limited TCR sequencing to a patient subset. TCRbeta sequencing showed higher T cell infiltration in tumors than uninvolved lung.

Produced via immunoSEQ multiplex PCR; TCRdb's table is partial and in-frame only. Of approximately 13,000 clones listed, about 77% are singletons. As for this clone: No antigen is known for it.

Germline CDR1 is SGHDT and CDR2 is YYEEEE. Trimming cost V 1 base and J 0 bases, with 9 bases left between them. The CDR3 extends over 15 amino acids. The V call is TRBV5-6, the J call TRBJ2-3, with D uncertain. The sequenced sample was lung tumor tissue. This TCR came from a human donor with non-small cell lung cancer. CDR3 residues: CASSLLQRSTDTQYF. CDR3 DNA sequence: TGTGCCAGCAGCTTGCTACAGAGAAGCACAGATACGCAGTATTTT.